This T cell receptor (beta chain) was obtained from a study of cytomegalovirus exposure and HLA in healthy donors. Points from the study as a whole: Rarity held for most TCR sequences, but there were some public TCRs that occurred in many donors. A previous analysis found most TCR beta V segments productive roughly 87% or roughly 30% of the time. A highly shared variant cluster was judged a likely technical artifact. In a later analysis, HLA-C alleles had the fewest associated TCRs, DRB1 alleles the most.

Use of 60 Vbeta and 13 Jbeta primers characterized the PCR. The assay was immunoSEQ multiplex PCR, and TCRdb's table has in-frame clones only and misses some. This listing includes around 52,000 clones. The CDR3 is 16 amino acids. CDR1 is MDHEN, CDR2 SYDVKM, per germline. After removal of 4 bases from V and 0 bases from J, the junction contained 6 bases not matched to a gene. With respect to this clone: Its antigen is not known.

The sample consisted of PBMCs. V usage is TRBV28 and J usage is TRBJ2-7, with 10 bases that match TRBD2. The sequence was collected from a woman between 45 and 60 years old in good health and CMV-seropositive. The CDR3 region has the DNA TGTGCCAGCAGTTCCCCTAGCGGGAGTACCTCCTACGAGCAGTACTTC. The encoded protein is CASSSPSGSTSYEQYF.